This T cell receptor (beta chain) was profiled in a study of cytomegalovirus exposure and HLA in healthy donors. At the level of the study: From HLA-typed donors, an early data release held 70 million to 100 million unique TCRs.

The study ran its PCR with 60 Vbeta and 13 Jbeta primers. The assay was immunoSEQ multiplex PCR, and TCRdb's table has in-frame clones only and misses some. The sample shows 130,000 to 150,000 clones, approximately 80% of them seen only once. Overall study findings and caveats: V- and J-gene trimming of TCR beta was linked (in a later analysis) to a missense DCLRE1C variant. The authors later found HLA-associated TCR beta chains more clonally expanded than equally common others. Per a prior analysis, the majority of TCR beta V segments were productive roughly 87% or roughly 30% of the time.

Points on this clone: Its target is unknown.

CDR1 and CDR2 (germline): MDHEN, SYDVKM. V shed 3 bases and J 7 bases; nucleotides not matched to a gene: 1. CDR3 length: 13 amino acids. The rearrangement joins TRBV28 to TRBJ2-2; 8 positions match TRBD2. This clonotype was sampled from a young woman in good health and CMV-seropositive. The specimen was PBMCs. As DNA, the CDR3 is TGTGCCAGCAGTTTTCGGGGGGGCGGGGAGCTGTTTTTT. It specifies CASSFRGGGELFF.